This is a list of T cell receptor beta chains from one sample in a study of T cell responses to AZD1222 COVID-19 vaccine. The method was immunoSEQ multiplex PCR; TCRdb's version includes in-frame clones alone and lacks a portion of them. The sample has tens of thousands of clones, nearly 90% seen once. Sequences were derived from peripheral blood, sampled 28 days after the second AZD1222 dose. Receptors were obtained from an adult who received the AZD1222 COVID-19 vaccine. The CDR3 runs from the conserved cysteine through the conserved F or W. D genes are given only for firm matches. Size is omitted from some rows. Given values are once, few, many or a class for expanded clones.

cdr3_aa cdr3_nt j_call v_call d_call clone_size
CASSLDYRARGNEQFF TGCGCCAGCAGCTTGGACTACAGGGCCAGGGGGAATGAGCAGTTCTTC TRBJ2-1 TRBV5-1 TRBD1 .
CASQGFSHQPQHF TGTGCCAGTCAGGGTTTCTCGCATCAGCCCCAGCATTTT TRBJ1-5 TRBV19 . .
CASSPRTGGGTEAFF TGTGCCAGCAGTCCGCGGACAGGGGGGGGCACTGAAGCTTTCTTT TRBJ1-1 TRBV6-5 TRBD1 .
CASRGPNTGELFF TGTGCCAGCCGGGGCCCGAACACCGGGGAGCTGTTTTTT TRBJ2-2 TRBV7-9 . .
CASSFVQGNSPLHF TGTGCCAGCAGTTTTGTACAGGGTAATTCACCCCTCCACTTT TRBJ1-6 TRBV28 . .
CASSQGRTGGTDTQYF TGTGCCAGCAGCCAAGGGAGGACAGGGGGCACAGATACGCAGTATTTT TRBJ2-3 TRBV14 TRBD1 .
CASSVGSSSAYEQYF TGTGCCAGCAGCGTAGGGTCTAGCAGCGCCTACGAGCAGTACTTC TRBJ2-7 TRBV9 . .
CASGLEPGQPQHF TGTGCTAGTGGTTTGGAACCGGGACAGCCCCAGCATTTT TRBJ1-5 TRBV12-5 . .
CASSPTLAGQTQYF TGTGCCAGCAGCCCTACACTCGCCGGGCAGACCCAGTACTTC TRBJ2-5 TRBV14 . .
CASSLEGREWDNEQFF TGCGCCAGCAGCTTGGAAGGGCGGGAGTGGGACAATGAGCAGTTCTTC TRBJ2-1 TRBV5-1 TRBD2 once
CASSFLQGARETQYF TGTGCCAGCAGTTTTTTACAGGGGGCAAGGGAGACCCAGTACTTC TRBJ2-5 TRBV28 TRBD1 .
CASSPGLDSNNEQFF TGTGCCAGCTCACCAGGGCTAGATTCCAACAATGAGCAGTTCTTC TRBJ2-1 TRBV18 . .
CASSYDSSGIGTQYF TGTGCCAGCAGTTACGACTCTAGCGGGATAGGGACCCAGTACTTC TRBJ2-5 TRBV27 TRBD2 .
CASGLVILASYNEQFF TGTGCTAGTGGTTTGGTAATACTAGCCTCCTACAATGAGCAGTTCTTC TRBJ2-1 TRBV12-5 . .
CASSLQGLSYNEQFF TGTGCCAGCAGCCTCCAGGGCCTCTCCTACAATGAGCAGTTCTTC TRBJ2-1 TRBV7-3 . .
CASSQNSGMYGYTF TGTGCCAGCAGTCAGAATTCAGGGATGTATGGCTACACCTTC TRBJ1-2 TRBV27 . .
CASGSPGGYGYTF TGTGCTAGTGGTTCACCAGGGGGATATGGCTACACCTTC TRBJ1-2 TRBV12-5 TRBD1 .
CSVALIAGVQAYNEQFF TGCAGCGTTGCTTTGATAGCGGGAGTCCAGGCCTACAATGAGCAGTTCTTC TRBJ2-1 TRBV29-1 TRBD2 .
CASSQNPEDRCFIIAGELFF TGCGCCAGCAGTCAAAACCCGGAGGACAGGTGTTTCATTATCGCCGGGGAGCTGTTTTTT TRBJ2-2 TRBV23-1 TRBD1 .
CASSQQGYGETQYF TGTGCCAGCAGCCAACAGGGGTATGGAGAGACCCAGTACTTC TRBJ2-5 TRBV4-2 . .
CASSPSGSADTQYF TGTGCCAGCAGTCCTAGCGGGAGTGCAGATACGCAGTATTTT TRBJ2-3 TRBV2 TRBD2 .
CATSRVGLAVNYEQYF TGTGCCACCAGCAGAGTCGGACTAGCGGTGAACTACGAGCAGTACTTC TRBJ2-7 TRBV15 TRBD2 .